This paragraph reports one T cell receptor beta chain. Its specificity is not known. Trimming took 1 base from V and 3 from J, leaving 9 bases between them. The germline CDR1 and CDR2 sequences are SGHKS and YYEKEE (reference sequence). The CDR3 runs 14 residues. The PCR had 60 Vbeta and 13 Jbeta primers. Only in-frame clones appear in the TCRdb table, and some are missing; sequencing was by immunoSEQ multiplex PCR. This table has about 130,000 clones, under 85% appearing once. This record belongs to a study of cytomegalovirus exposure and HLA in healthy donors. Findings and caveats of the study: In an earlier analysis, in some 500 donors, most V segments appeared productive either ~87% or ~30% of the time. The authors considered a cluster of highly shared sequence variants likely to be a sequencing artifact. Based on reports, TCR beta sequences accurately predicted HLA-A and HLA-B alleles for most subjects.

The chain uses TRBV5-5 and TRBJ2-3, with a weak D call TRBD1 (5 bases). The sequence was obtained from a woman aged 50 to 60 in good health and CMV-seropositive. What was sequenced was PBMCs. CDR3 residues: CASSLRTHTDTQYF. In DNA form, the CDR3 reads TGTGCCAGCAGCTTGCGGACACATACAGATACGCAGTATTTT.